These 28 T cell receptor beta chains were sequenced from one sample in a study of blood T cell repertoires in COVID-19. Data came from immunoSEQ multiplex PCR; TCRdb stores just in-frame clones and leaves some out. The data hold approximately 300,000 clones, with roughly 89% observed a single time. Source material: peripheral blood. The receptors derive from a woman in her twenties or thirties with COVID-19, enrolled during active disease.

CDR3: CASSGGTGGEQYV. CDR3 nucleotide sequence: TGCGCCAGCAGCGGTGGGACAGGGGGCGAGCAGTACGTC. This rearrangement joins TRBV5-1 to TRBJ2-7; 11 nucleotides align to TRBD1. This CDR3 spans 13 amino acids. Losses at the gene ends were 4 bases for V and 6 bases for J; bases not matched to a gene: 3. From germline, CDR1 is SGHRS and CDR2 YFSETQ.

This clone showed up just a few times. The genes are TRBV28 and TRBJ1-2; perhaps TRBD1 as D (6 bases). The CDR3 is made up of 16 amino acids. The V gene lost 3 bases and the J gene lost 1 base, with 15 bases spanning the gap. Germline CDR1 MDHEN, CDR2 SYDVKM. The CDR3 nucleotides are TGTGCCAGCAGTTTCGTCGGGGACATACTTAACTATGGCTACACCTTC. It translates to CASSFVGDILNYGYTF.

The chain combines TRBV7-2 with TRBJ1-1; TRBD1 matches at 8 bases. The trim removed 5 bases at V and 10 bases at J, leaving 9 bases unmatched. Per the germline V gene, CDR1 is SGHTA and CDR2 is FQGNSA. The CDR3 contains 13 residues. CDR3 amino acids: CASSPTRQGRAFF. CDR3 sequence (DNA): TGTGCCAGCAGCCCCACTCGACAGGGGAGAGCTTTCTTT.

This chain joins TRBV9 and TRBJ2-7; TRBD1 agrees at 9 bases. The length of the CDR3 is 14 residues. V shed 0 bases, J shed 3 bases, and the junction held 1 base outside the gene matches. CDR1 is SGDLS, CDR2 YYNGEE, per germline. The DNA of the CDR3 is TGTGCCAGCAGCGTAGGACAGGGGGACTACGAGCAGTACTTC. Amino acid sequence: CASSVGQGDYEQYF.

The chain has TRBV27 and TRBJ2-1; TRBD2 matches at 7 bases. V lost 4 bases and J lost 5; bases outside the gene matches: 11. The CDR3 loop spans 16 amino acids. Per germline, CDR1 MNHEY and CDR2 SMNVEV (reference sequence). The CDR3 DNA follows: TGTGCCAGCAGTTCCATCACCGGACGGGGGGACAATGAGCAGTTCTTC. The encoded protein is CASSSITGRGDNEQFF.

Worth noting for this clone: This CDR3 is also generated by other DNA sequences in the sample. The chain links TRBV18 to TRBJ1-2, with 8 bases aligning to TRBD1. V dropped 3 bases and J dropped 4; count of bases not matched to a gene: 1. Germline CDR1 KGHSH, CDR2 LQKENI. The CDR3 is 13 residues long. CDR3 sequence reads: CASSPGQGYGYTF. In nucleotides, the CDR3 is TGTGCCAGCTCACCCGGACAGGGCTATGGCTACACCTTC.

The gene calls are TRBV7-6 and TRBJ2-2, with D maybe TRBD1 (6 bases). Looked up from germline, CDR1 is SGHVS and CDR2 is FNYEAQ. V was trimmed by 1 base and J by 7 bases, leaving 13 bases between them. This CDR3 spans 15 amino acids. CDR3 sequence (DNA): TGTGCCAGCAGCTTAGGGGGGCCAGAGTACGGGGAGCTGTTTTTT. It codes for CASSLGGPEYGELFF.

The J gene is TRBJ1-2, the V gene TRBV3-1 (or the pseudogene TRBV3-2); 7 bases match TRBD1. V was pared by 0 bases and J by 7 bases, with 8 bases of the junction left unmatched. The CDR3 has 15 amino acids. Per the germline V gene, CDR1 is LGHDT and CDR2 is YNNKEL (reference sequence). CDR3 DNA: TGTGCCAGCAGCCAAGATTCAGGGGGTTCGGCTGGCTACACCTTC. It is translated as CASSQDSGGSAGYTF.

This chain connects TRBV28 to TRBJ1-1; D is ambiguous. Trimming left V 5 bases short and J 2 bases short, with 6 bases between. The germline gives CDR1 MDHEN, CDR2 SYDVKM. The CDR3 length is 12 residues. CDR3 sequence: CASSTLNTEAFF. The CDR3 bases are TGTGCCAGCAGTACACTAAACACTGAAGCTTTCTTT.

The rearrangement uses TRBV28 and TRBJ1-1; 9 bases are shared with TRBD1. V lost 7 bases and J lost 9; bases outside the gene matches: 9. The V gene's germline CDR1 is MDHEN and CDR2 SYDVKM. The CDR3 has 13 amino acids. This CDR3 reads CASKMGQGRQAFF. The CDR3 region has the DNA TGTGCCAGCAAAATGGGACAGGGAAGGCAAGCTTTCTTT. Filled out from reference TRBV28 and TRBJ1-1, the complete variable domain reads DVKVTQSSRYLVKRTGEKVFLECVQDMDHENMFWYRQDPGLGLRLIYFSYDVKMKEKGDIPEGYSVSREKKERFSLILESASTNQTSMYLCASKMGQGRQAFFGQGTRLTVV.

This clone was recorded once. The V and J genes are TRBV5-4 and TRBJ2-3; the match to TRBD2 covers 11 bases. V lost 2 bases to trimming and J lost 4 bases; unmatched junction nucleotides: 3. There are 15 residues in the CDR3. Per the germline V gene, CDR1 is SGHNT and CDR2 is YYREEE (reference sequence). The CDR3 DNA reads as TGTGCCAGCAGCTTCCCGACTAGCGGGGCAGATACGCAGTATTTT. This codes for CASSFPTSGADTQYF.

The chain uses TRBV27 and TRBJ2-7, with D tentatively TRBD2 (5 bases). The V end was cut by 11 bases, the J end by 0 bases, with 14 bases between. Germline CDR1 reads MNHEY; CDR2 reads SMNVEV (reference sequence). The CDR3 spans 13 residues. CDR3 in amino acids: CAPQQDFSYEQYF. The CDR3 DNA sequence: TGTGCCCCCCAGCAGGACTTCTCCTACGAGCAGTACTTC.

This clone has only one observation. CDR3 amino acids: CSVLSPRGGTYEQYV. The CDR3 DNA is TGCAGCGTACTATCGCCTCGCGGGGGGACCTACGAGCAGTACGTC. The gene calls are TRBV29-1 and TRBJ2-7, with 8 bases fitting TRBD2. The CDR3 is 15 residues long. The V gene's germline CDR1 is SQVTM and CDR2 ANQGSEA. Losses at the gene ends were 6 bases for V and 2 bases for J; bases not matched to a gene: 12.

The V gene is TRBV7-9, the J gene TRBJ1-2; D is possibly TRBD1 (5 bases). This CDR3 is 13 amino acids long. Germline loops: CDR1 SEHNR, CDR2 FQNEAQ (reference sequence). Trimming pared 5 bases from V and 1 base from J, leaving 8 bases between. The CDR3 here is CASSAGNNYGYTF. DNA of the CDR3: TGTGCCAGCAGCGCAGGGAATAACTATGGCTACACCTTC.

This chain joins TRBV27 and TRBJ2-5; 8 nucleotides align to TRBD1. This CDR3 has 16 residues. CDR1 MNHEY and CDR2 SMNVEV come from the germline V gene (reference sequence). J lost 5 bases, V lost 5 bases, and 13 bases had no gene match. This chain's CDR3 is CASSTRTGTASETQYF. The DNA of the CDR3 is TGTGCCAGCAGTACTCGGACAGGGACAGCGTCGGAGACCCAGTACTTC.

This sequence joins TRBV18 and TRBJ2-3, with 10 bases aligning to TRBD2. CDR1 is KGHSH, CDR2 LQKENI, per germline. The CDR3 is 15 residues long. Unmatched junction bases numbered 10, after V lost 8 bases and J lost 5 bases. Here the CDR3 DNA reads TGTGCCAGCCTCGAGACGGGACTAGCGTTAGATACGCAGTATTTT. It yields the protein CASLETGLALDTQYF. The complete variable domain, with remaining parts taken from reference TRBV18 and TRBJ2-3, reads NAGVMQNPRHLVRRRGQEARLRCSPMKGHSHVYWYRQLPEEGLKFMVYLQKENIIDESGMPKERFSAEFPKEGPSILRIQQVVRGDSAAYFCASLETGLALDTQYFGPGTRLTVL.

This clone came up once. The chain carries TRBV9 and TRBJ1-4; 7 bases map to TRBD1. The J segment lost 4 bases and the V segment lost 3 bases, leaving 3 bases of the junction unmatched. The CDR3 covers 14 residues. CDR1 is SGDLS, CDR2 YYNGEE, per germline. This CDR3 is CASSDDRDNEKLFF. The DNA of the CDR3 is TGTGCCAGCAGCGACGACAGGGATAATGAAAAACTGTTTTTT.

This rearrangement joins TRBV3-1 (or the pseudogene TRBV3-2) to TRBJ2-3; D is perhaps TRBD2 (6 bases). The CDR3 runs 19 residues. The V end was cut by 4 bases, the J end by 3 bases, with 26 bases between. Germline CDR1 LGHDT, CDR2 YNNKEL (reference sequence). The CDR3, as DNA: TGTGCCAGCAGCCCGTACGGTCGAAGCGCTACTGGGGGGACAGATACGCAGTATTTT. Protein product: CASSPYGRSATGGTDTQYF.

CDR3 amino acids: CASMRDLNTGELFF. The CDR3 DNA follows: TGTGCCAGCATGCGAGATTTGAACACCGGGGAGCTGTTTTTT. This sequence joins TRBV2 and TRBJ2-2; the D is unclear. Germline loops: CDR1 SNHLY, CDR2 FYNNEI. The CDR3 has 14 residues. The V end was cut by 7 bases, the J end by 1 base, with 10 bases between.

The rearrangement uses TRBV27 and TRBJ1-4; D might be TRBD1 (6 bases). Germline V CDR1 and CDR2: MNHEY, SMNVEV (reference sequence). V was cut by 3 bases and J by 11 bases, with 10 bases left in between. The CDR3 length is 12 residues. The CDR3 bases are TGTGCCAGCAGTTTTGGGGGCGGGAAACTGTTTTTT. This translates into CASSFGGGKLFF.

This clone was counted only a few times. The chain carries TRBV2 and TRBJ2-6, with 7 bases identical to TRBD1. Germline V lookup: CDR1 SNHLY, CDR2 FYNNEI. J was trimmed by 3 bases and V by 7 bases; bases with no gene match: 6. This CDR3 region has 15 residues. The CDR3 DNA reads TGTGCCAGCACTACAGGGGTGGGTGGGGCCAACGTCCTGACTTTC. Translated: CASTTGVGGANVLTF.

V gene TRBV30 combines with J gene TRBJ1-3; D is unclear. The CDR3 contains 13 residues. CDR1 and CDR2 (germline): GTSNPN, SVGIG (reference sequence). V was cut by 5 bases and J by 1 base, with 9 bases left in between. The CDR3, as DNA: TGTGCCTGGGAGCTATCGTCTGGAAACACCATATATTTT. Protein: CAWELSSGNTIYF. Full variable domain (outside the CDR3, taken from reference TRBV30 and TRBJ1-3): SQTIHQWPATLVQPVGSPLSLECTVEGTSNPNLYWYRQAAGRGLQLLFYSVGIGQISSEVPQNLSASRPQDRQFILSSKKLLLSDSGFYLCAWELSSGNTIYFGEGSWLTVV.

V and J are TRBV7-2 and TRBJ2-3; the match to TRBD2 covers 13 bases. Germline V gene sequence: CDR1 SGHTA, CDR2 FQGNSA. V gave up 3 bases and J gave up 10 bases; unmatched junction bases: 4. The length of the CDR3 is 14 residues. CDR3 sequence (DNA): TGTGCCAGCAGCTTGGGACTAGCGGGGTCGGCGCAGTATTTT. This sequence encodes CASSLGLAGSAQYF.

This clone was counted a single time. The CDR3 sequence is CASSPGTGSSTGELFF. CDR3 DNA sequence: TGTGCCAGCTCACCAGGGACAGGGAGTAGCACCGGGGAGCTGTTTTTT. V gene TRBV18 combines with J gene TRBJ2-2; 9 bases are shared with TRBD1. Germline assignment: CDR1 KGHSH and CDR2 LQKENI. The V gene end was trimmed by 2 bases and the J gene end by 4 bases; junction bases not matched to a gene: 5. The CDR3 is 16 residues long.

V gene TRBV9 combines with J gene TRBJ1-2, with 8 bases identical to TRBD1. The CDR3 loop spans 15 amino acids. J was trimmed by 4 bases and V by 4 bases; bases with no gene match: 9. The germline CDR1 and CDR2 sequences are SGDLS and YYNGEE. The CDR3 is CASSPRQGPGYGYTF. DNA for the CDR3: TGTGCCAGCAGCCCGAGACAGGGGCCGGGCTATGGCTACACCTTC.

The V call is TRBV19, the J call TRBJ1-5; D is possibly TRBD1 (5 bases). Germline V gives CDR1 LNHDA, CDR2 SQIVND (reference sequence). V was trimmed by 7 bases and J by 3 bases, leaving 22 bases between them. The CDR3 runs to 17 residues. The CDR3 is CASKVSGDPSFNQPQHF. CDR3 nucleotides: TGTGCCAGTAAAGTATCGGGGGATCCCTCCTTCAATCAGCCCCAGCATTTT.

This chain connects TRBV25-1 to TRBJ1-3; 7 bases align to TRBD1. This CDR3 comprises 16 residues. The V segment lost 2 bases and the J segment 1 base; nucleotides outside the gene matches: 5. Germline assignment: CDR1 MGHDK and CDR2 SYGVNS. CDR3 sequence: CASSEAGTVSGNTIYF. The CDR3 nucleotides read TGTGCCAGCAGTGAAGCCGGGACAGTTTCTGGAAACACCATATATTTT. Looking up the rest from reference TRBV25-1 and TRBJ1-3 gives the full variable domain: EADIYQTPRYLVIGTGKKITLECSQTMGHDKMYWYQQDPGMELHLIHYSYGVNSTEKGDLSSESTVSRIRTEHFPLTLESARPSHTSQYLCASSEAGTVSGNTIYFGEGSWLTVV.

The J gene is TRBJ1-5, the V gene TRBV2, with 7 bases fitting TRBD1. The CDR3 is 15 residues long. CDR1 SNHLY and CDR2 FYNNEI come from the germline V gene. V lost 5 bases to trimming and J lost 0 bases; unmatched junction nucleotides: 4. The CDR3 spells CASSYQGDSNQPQHF. The CDR3 DNA is TGTGCCAGCAGTTATCAGGGGGATAGCAATCAGCCCCAGCATTTT. The variable domain in full, completed from reference TRBV2 and TRBJ1-5, reads EPEVTQTPSHQVTQMGQEVILRCVPISNHLYFYWYRQILGQKVEFLVSFYNNEISEKSEIFDDQFSVERPDGSNFTLKIRSTKLEDSAMYFCASSYQGDSNQPQHFGDGTRLSIL.